This record concerns one T cell receptor (beta chain) sequence. The donors were all Caucasian adults (living in Nashville, Tennessee). Sequenced by immunoSEQ multiplex PCR; TCRdb stores in-frame clones only, minus some. Of approximately 2.5 million clones listed, more than 80% are singletons. The source of the sample is a study of shared clonotypes between healthy human individuals. Across the study: The donor group consisted of two women and a few men, aged 18 to 49.

Trimming took 4 bases from V and 0 from J, leaving 19 bases between them. CDR1 SGDLS and CDR2 YYNGEE come from the germline V gene. This CDR3 contains 17 residues. This clonotype originated in a man in his late teens or twenties in good health. Sample: naive CD4+ T cells sorted from blood. Regarding subset: CD45RA+ positively selected. The chain is built from TRBV9 and TRBJ2-5, with D perhaps assigned TRBD1 or TRBD2 (8 bases each). This CDR3 is CASSPRGLAGNQETQYF. Written as DNA, the CDR3 is TGTGCCAGCAGCCCCAGGGGGCTAGCGGGTAACCAAGAGACCCAGTACTTC.